These 20 T cell receptor beta chains were all obtained from the same sample, sequenced in a study of T cell responses to AZD1222 COVID-19 vaccine. Profiling relied on immunoSEQ multiplex PCR, and the TCRdb table lists in-frame clones only, not all of them. Here the sample spans about 79,000 clones, roughly 85% being singletons. The material sequenced was peripheral blood, taken 28 days after the second AZD1222 dose. These receptors all come from an adult who received the AZD1222 COVID-19 vaccine.

The chain recombines TRBV28 with TRBJ1-5; D is unclear. V was clipped by 5 bases and J by 7 bases, with 15 bases between them. The germline CDR1 and CDR2 sequences are MDHEN and SYDVKM. CDR3 length: 14 residues. The CDR3 sequence is CASSRRLGGQPQHF. CDR3 sequence (DNA): TGTGCCAGCAGTCGCCGTCTTGGCGGGCAGCCCCAGCATTTT.

The chain employs TRBV5-6 and TRBJ2-2, with 8 bases that match TRBD1. Germline V gene lookup returns CDR1 SGHDT and CDR2 YYEEEE. The J segment lost 6 bases and the V segment lost 2 bases, leaving 6 bases of the junction unmatched. The CDR3 sequence is 15 residues long. The CDR3 loop reads CASSFPGQAAGELFF. As DNA, the CDR3 is TGTGCCAGCAGCTTTCCGGGACAGGCGGCCGGGGAGCTGTTTTTT.

The chain joins TRBV19 to TRBJ2-5; TRBD1 matches 11 bases. The CDR3 length is 15 residues. Germline CDR1 LNHDA, CDR2 SQIVND (reference sequence). Germline trimming cut 5 bases from V and 2 bases from J; bases unmatched to any gene: 4. DNA of the CDR3: TGTGCCAGTAGTGGGACAGGGGGGACACAAGAGACCCAGTACTTC. Protein sequence: CASSGTGGTQETQYF. The whole variable domain, remainder taken from reference TRBV19 and TRBJ2-5, is DGGITQSPKYLFRKEGQNVTLSCEQNLNHDAMYWYRQDPGQGLRLIYYSQIVNDFQKGDIAEGYSVSREKKESFPLTVTSAQKNPTAFYLCASSGTGGTQETQYFGPGTRLLVL.

The V gene is TRBV7-8, the J gene TRBJ1-1; maybe TRBD1 (6 bases). The germline V and J ends were trimmed by 4 bases and 11 bases, with 17 bases remaining between them. The CDR3 is 13 residues long. Germline CDR1 and CDR2: SGHVS and FQNEAQ. CDR3 amino acids: CASSSEQGFAAFF. In DNA, the CDR3 is TGTGCCAGCAGCTCCGAACAGGGATTTGCCGCTTTCTTT.

The genes are TRBV28 and TRBJ2-7, with 7 bases fitting TRBD2. Per germline, CDR1 MDHEN and CDR2 SYDVKM. The CDR3 covers 17 residues. Losses at the gene ends were 2 bases for V and 0 bases for J; bases not matched to a gene: 10. The CDR3 reads CASSLPRGRAISYEQYF. CDR3 in DNA: TGTGCCAGCAGTTTACCGCGAGGGAGGGCCATCTCCTACGAGCAGTACTTC. The whole variable domain, remainder taken from reference TRBV28 and TRBJ2-7, is DVKVTQSSRYLVKRTGEKVFLECVQDMDHENMFWYRQDPGLGLRLIYFSYDVKMKEKGDIPEGYSVSREKKERFSLILESASTNQTSMYLCASSLPRGRAISYEQYFGPGTRLTVT.

This chain uses TRBV27 with TRBJ1-3, with 10 bases that match TRBD1. The germline V gene encodes CDR1 MNHEY and CDR2 SMNVEV (reference sequence). CDR3 length: 16 residues. V shed 3 bases, J shed 4 bases, and the junction held 6 bases outside the gene matches. The CDR3: CASSFAGTGAGNTIYF. Written as DNA, the CDR3 is TGTGCCAGCAGTTTCGCCGGGACAGGGGCCGGAAACACCATATATTTT.

The CDR3 region is CASSLFGTSGNTIYF. CDR3 in DNA: TGTGCCAGCAGTTTATTTGGGACCTCTGGAAACACCATATATTTT. V and J are TRBV28 and TRBJ1-3, with a possible D match to TRBD1 (5 bases). Trimming left V 1 base short and J 0 bases short, with 7 bases between. CDR3 length: 15 residues. Germline V gene lookup returns CDR1 MDHEN and CDR2 SYDVKM.

This chain uses TRBV18 with TRBJ1-1; D is possibly TRBD1 (6 bases). CDR3 length: 18 amino acids. The ends were cut back, 6 bases at V and 5 bases at J, with 28 bases in the middle. The germline gives CDR1 KGHSH, CDR2 LQKENI. The DNA for the CDR3 is TGTGCCAGCTCCCTCACGGACAGCTCCTCTACCCGGAGAACTGAAGCTTTCTTT. Amino acid sequence: CASSLTDSSSTRRTEAFF. Combining the CDR3 with reference TRBV18 and TRBJ1-1 gives the whole variable domain NAGVMQNPRHLVRRRGQEARLRCSPMKGHSHVYWYRQLPEEGLKFMVYLQKENIIDESGMPKERFSAEFPKEGPSILRIQQVVRGDSAAYFCASSLTDSSSTRRTEAFFGQGTRLTVV.

This clone was recorded a few times. The V and J genes are TRBV11-3 and TRBJ2-1; a weak D match, TRBD2 (6 bases). V was cut by 1 base and J by 5 bases, with 9 bases left in between. The CDR3 covers 14 residues. Germline V gene data show CDR1 as SGHNT and CDR2 as YENEEA. CDR3 in DNA: TGTGCCAGCAGCTTAGGGGCGGGAAACAATGAGCAGTTCTTC. It codes for CASSLGAGNNEQFF.

CDR3 DNA: TGTGCCAGCAGCGCCGGGACGGCTAATTCACCCCTCCACTTT. Residues: CASSAGTANSPLHF. The rearrangement uses TRBV9 and TRBJ1-6; perhaps TRBD1 as D (5 bases). CDR1 is SGDLS and CDR2 is YYNGEE in the germline V gene. Trimming cost V 3 bases and J 6 bases, with 10 bases left between them. The length of the CDR3 is 14 residues.

This chain joins TRBV4-2 and TRBJ2-7; D is possibly TRBD1 (6 bases). Trimming stripped 0 bases from V and 1 base from J, with 10 bases between. CDR1 and CDR2 (germline): LGHNA, YNFKEQ. There are 15 residues in the CDR3. CDR3 sequence (DNA): TGTGCCAGCAGCCAAGACAGGGGTTGGTCCTACGAGCAGTACTTC. Translating gives CASSQDRGWSYEQYF.

This clone showed up just a few times. The chain uses TRBV19 and TRBJ2-7, with 10 bases aligning to TRBD1. CDR1 and CDR2 (germline): LNHDA, SQIVND (reference sequence). This CDR3 contains 13 residues. Trimming took 5 bases from V and 6 from J; bases not matched to a gene: 4. The CDR3 DNA reads TGTGCCAGTAGTGCCGGACAGGGGGGCGAGCAGTACTTC. This sequence encodes CASSAGQGGEQYF. The full variable domain, its missing parts supplied by reference TRBV19 and TRBJ2-7, is DGGITQSPKYLFRKEGQNVTLSCEQNLNHDAMYWYRQDPGQGLRLIYYSQIVNDFQKGDIAEGYSVSREKKESFPLTVTSAQKNPTAFYLCASSAGQGGEQYFGPGTRLTVT.

This clone showed up just once. The CDR3 bases are TGTGCCAGCAGCTTAGTACGCGGGAGGGCAGCCTACAATGAGCAGTTCTTC. Translation gives CASSLVRGRAAYNEQFF. V is TRBV7-9 and J is TRBJ2-1; 9 bases are a match to TRBD2. V shed 1 base, J shed 2 bases, and the junction held 6 bases outside the gene matches. Germline-derived CDR1 and CDR2 are SEHNR and FQNEAQ (reference sequence). The CDR3 is 17 residues long. Looking up the rest from reference TRBV7-9 and TRBJ2-1 gives the full variable domain: DTGVSQNPRHKITKRGQNVTFRCDPISEHNRLYWYRQTLGQGPEFLTYFQNEAQLEKSRLLSDRFSAERPKGSFSTLEIQRTEQGDSAMYLCASSLVRGRAAYNEQFFGPGTRLTVL.

The J gene is TRBJ1-2, the V gene TRBV24-1; D gene uncertain. Looked up from germline, CDR1 is KGHDR and CDR2 is SFDVKD. With 4 bases removed from V and 7 bases from J, the gap between germline ends came to 12 bases. The CDR3 runs 13 residues. The CDR3 loop reads CATSDPWRSGYTF. For the CDR3, the DNA is TGTGCCACCAGTGACCCATGGAGGTCTGGCTACACCTTC.

The gene calls are TRBV10-3 and TRBJ2-2, with TRBD2 identical over 11 bases. The V gene end was trimmed by 5 bases and the J gene end by 0 bases; junction bases not matched to a gene: 2. This CDR3 region has 16 residues. Germline-derived CDR1 and CDR2 are ENHRY and SYGVKD. CDR3 sequence: CAISLAGGSNTGELFF. For the CDR3, the DNA is TGTGCCATCAGTCTAGCGGGAGGTTCGAACACCGGGGAGCTGTTTTTT.

This rearrangement joins TRBV23-1 to TRBJ1-1; unclear D gene. TRBV23-1 counts as an open reading frame of uncertain function. The CDR3 loop spans 8 amino acids. Trimming removed 10 bases at V and 7 bases at J, with 4 bases between. CDR3 nucleotides: TGCGCCAACCGTGAAGCTTTCTTT. Amino acid sequence: CANREAFF.

The rearrangement links TRBV10-3 to TRBJ2-7; 7 bases map to TRBD1. The CDR3 contains 14 residues. The germline V gene encodes CDR1 ENHRY and CDR2 SYGVKD. V shed 10 bases and J 0 bases; nucleotides not matched to a gene: 9. The chain's CDR3 is CATKSDRSSYEQYF. CDR3 coding DNA: TGTGCCACCAAATCGGACAGGAGCTCCTACGAGCAGTACTTC.

This clone came up a few times. This chain joins TRBV29-1 and TRBJ1-6; 7 bases are shared with TRBD1. V was clipped by 5 bases and J by 9 bases; unmatched bases: 7. This CDR3 comprises 13 residues. Looked up from germline, CDR1 is SQVTM and CDR2 is ANQGSEA. This CDR3 is CSVSQGQGSPLHF. CDR3 coding DNA: TGCAGCGTTTCACAGGGGCAAGGTTCACCCCTCCACTTT.

This clone has only a few counts. The V call is TRBV6-5, the J call TRBJ1-5; D possibly corresponds to TRBD1 (5 bases). CDR1 and CDR2 from the germline V gene are MNHEY and SVGAGI. This CDR3 spans 13 amino acids. Deletions cut 8 bases from V and 4 bases from J, with 12 bases between. CDR3 sequence (DNA): TGTGCCAGCGCTGGGGGAGAGAATCAGCCCCAGCATTTT. It codes for CASAGGENQPQHF.

This sequence joins TRBV5-4 and TRBJ2-2; 9 bases agree with TRBD1. Trimming took 4 bases from V and 0 from J; bases not matched to a gene: 7. The CDR3 sequence is 17 residues long. The germline V gene encodes CDR1 SGHNT and CDR2 YYREEE (reference sequence). Written as DNA, the CDR3 is TGTGCCAGCAGCCCGATGCGACAGGGGGCGAACACCGGGGAGCTGTTTTTT. Its protein product is CASSPMRQGANTGELFF.